This T cell receptor (beta chain) was recorded in a study of blood T cell repertoires in COVID-19. As for the study in general: Spain, Italy and the United States supplied samples that represented acute and convalescent COVID-19. From T cells, B-cell-depleted T cells, or PBMCs came the material, which was cDNA or gDNA.

Authors' processing steps: It was from reference gene primer amplification that nucleated cell counts were estimated. Assay: immunoSEQ multiplex PCR; the TCRdb copy retains only in-frame clones and omits some. V, J and clone size are those of that table, while D and trimming were read from the DNA. In the table there are roughly 250,000 clones, 88% of which are singletons. This clone appeared a single time. The CDR3 has 11 amino acids. The germline V gene has CDR1 DFQATT and CDR2 SNEGSKA (reference sequence). The V and J ends lost 1 base and 9 bases respectively, with 7 bases between them. The sequenced sample was peripheral blood. The chain joins TRBV20-1 to TRBJ2-1; D is ambiguous. This TCR came from a man aged 55 to 70 who had recovered from COVID-19. The CDR3, as DNA: TGCAGTGCTAGAGCTTTCGGTGAGCAGTTCTTC. Translating it yields CSARAFGEQFF.